This TCR beta chain is drawn from a study of naive and memory T cell subsets. An equimolar mix of two oligonucleotides served as the beta constant-region primer for TRBC1 and TRBC2. Four rounds of PCR amplified the ligated cDNA using nested alpha and beta constant-region primers plus SP2. TCRdb re-derived calls from the UMI-ligation and nested PCR reads in MiXCR, one entry per CDR3 protein. The sample lists more than 95,000 distinct CDR3 sequences, around 13% occurring once. This clonotype was observed many times. Its specificity is not known. The CDR3 extends over 16 amino acids. Germline values: CDR1 KGHSH, CDR2 LQKENI. The V end was cut by 2 bases, the J end by 5 bases, with 18 bases between. Study observations and caveats: A few larger clonotypes appeared in naive repertoires, especially CD8, possibly memory cells re-expressing CD45RA. In naive cells, over 90% of TCR sequences were seen only once.

The rearrangement uses TRBV18 and TRBJ1-1, with a tentative D call TRBD1 (5 bases). Sequencing was done on a sample of naive CD8+ T cells from blood. This receptor was obtained from a human donor in good health. The CDR3 sequence: CASSPSEQVVWTEAFF. The CDR3 DNA reads as TGTGCCAGCTCACCATCAGAACAGGTAGTGTGGACTGAAGCTTTCTTT. The entire variable domain, with the rest obtained from reference TRBV18 and TRBJ1-1, is as follows: NAGVMQNPRHLVRRRGQEARLRCSPMKGHSHVYWYRQLPEEGLKFMVYLQKENIIDESGMPKERFSAEFPKEGPSILRIQQVVRGDSAAYFCASSPSEQVVWTEAFFGQGTRLTVV.